This T cell receptor (beta chain) was sequenced in a study of T cell repertoires in cytomegalovirus infection (dated by TCRdb to between 2018 and 2020). Context from the whole study: Alongside well-studied HLA-B-restricted epitopes, the peptide stimulations were aimed at recently identified HLA-C-restricted CMV epitopes, whose presentation resists viral immunomodulation. Donor HLA type was relevant to the analysis, because carriage of CMV infection together with the matching HLA type was indicated by public TCR beta signatures.

A remark on this clonotype: The antigen it binds to is not known. No base qualities exist here, and no much larger clone lies one base off it.

According to the study, the label for this sample's treatment or condition signals: in vitro stimulation with specific CMV peptide epitopes to enrich CMV-specific T cells. The paper as a whole reports these results and caveats: The ex vivo response was dominated by HLA-C-restricted CMV-specific TCR beta clonotypes, which also provided the single most frequent clonotype in two of eight donors. In both this cohort and an independent cohort of some 380 donors, the cumulative frequency of public TCR beta family members distinguished carriers of CMV infection plus the relevant HLA type.

The sample was run on an Illumina HiSeq 1500. The public reads were run again by TCRdb, first through fastp at Q25 and then through MiXCR, and only productive beta chains were kept. Duplicate CDR3 protein sequences are folded into a single record with the most common DNA and genes. Counted in this sample were about 920,000 distinct CDR3 sequences; about a third of them appeared once. The ten largest clones add up to around an eighth of the sample. The input for sequencing was cultured CD8+ T cells from PBMCs, taken from culture after CMV antigen stimulation. The origin of this receptor is a human donor in good health (CMV status not recorded). Some clones in this sample may be carry-over from other donors' samples.

The CDR3 here reads CASSPPGASPLHF. At the DNA level, the sequence is TGTGCCAGCAGCCCCCCAGGGGCCTCACCCCTCCACTTT. Here the chain combines TRBV7-9 and TRBJ1-6, and perhaps TRBD1 as D gene, on 6 matching bases. Trimming removed 5 bases from V and 10 bases from J, leaving 12 bases between the germline ends. The germline V gene (reference sequence) sets CDR1 to SEHNR and CDR2 to FQNEAQ. From its cysteine to its phenylalanine, the CDR3 spans 13 amino acids. Of all the DNA, just the CDR3 is kept, 39 bases in frame from base 1.